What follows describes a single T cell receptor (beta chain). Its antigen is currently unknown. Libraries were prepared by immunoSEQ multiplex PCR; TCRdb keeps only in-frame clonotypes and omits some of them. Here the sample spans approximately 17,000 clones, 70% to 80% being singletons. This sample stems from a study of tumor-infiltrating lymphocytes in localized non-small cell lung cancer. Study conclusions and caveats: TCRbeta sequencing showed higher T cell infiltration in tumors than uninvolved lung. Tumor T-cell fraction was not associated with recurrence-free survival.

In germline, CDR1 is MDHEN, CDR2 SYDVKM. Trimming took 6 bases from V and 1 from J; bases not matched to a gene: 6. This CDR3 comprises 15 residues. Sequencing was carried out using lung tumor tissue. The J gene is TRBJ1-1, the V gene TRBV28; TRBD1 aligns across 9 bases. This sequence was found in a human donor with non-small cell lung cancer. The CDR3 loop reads CASSSSGQGNTEAFF. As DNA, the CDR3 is TGTGCCAGCAGCTCATCGGGACAGGGGAACACTGAAGCTTTCTTT.